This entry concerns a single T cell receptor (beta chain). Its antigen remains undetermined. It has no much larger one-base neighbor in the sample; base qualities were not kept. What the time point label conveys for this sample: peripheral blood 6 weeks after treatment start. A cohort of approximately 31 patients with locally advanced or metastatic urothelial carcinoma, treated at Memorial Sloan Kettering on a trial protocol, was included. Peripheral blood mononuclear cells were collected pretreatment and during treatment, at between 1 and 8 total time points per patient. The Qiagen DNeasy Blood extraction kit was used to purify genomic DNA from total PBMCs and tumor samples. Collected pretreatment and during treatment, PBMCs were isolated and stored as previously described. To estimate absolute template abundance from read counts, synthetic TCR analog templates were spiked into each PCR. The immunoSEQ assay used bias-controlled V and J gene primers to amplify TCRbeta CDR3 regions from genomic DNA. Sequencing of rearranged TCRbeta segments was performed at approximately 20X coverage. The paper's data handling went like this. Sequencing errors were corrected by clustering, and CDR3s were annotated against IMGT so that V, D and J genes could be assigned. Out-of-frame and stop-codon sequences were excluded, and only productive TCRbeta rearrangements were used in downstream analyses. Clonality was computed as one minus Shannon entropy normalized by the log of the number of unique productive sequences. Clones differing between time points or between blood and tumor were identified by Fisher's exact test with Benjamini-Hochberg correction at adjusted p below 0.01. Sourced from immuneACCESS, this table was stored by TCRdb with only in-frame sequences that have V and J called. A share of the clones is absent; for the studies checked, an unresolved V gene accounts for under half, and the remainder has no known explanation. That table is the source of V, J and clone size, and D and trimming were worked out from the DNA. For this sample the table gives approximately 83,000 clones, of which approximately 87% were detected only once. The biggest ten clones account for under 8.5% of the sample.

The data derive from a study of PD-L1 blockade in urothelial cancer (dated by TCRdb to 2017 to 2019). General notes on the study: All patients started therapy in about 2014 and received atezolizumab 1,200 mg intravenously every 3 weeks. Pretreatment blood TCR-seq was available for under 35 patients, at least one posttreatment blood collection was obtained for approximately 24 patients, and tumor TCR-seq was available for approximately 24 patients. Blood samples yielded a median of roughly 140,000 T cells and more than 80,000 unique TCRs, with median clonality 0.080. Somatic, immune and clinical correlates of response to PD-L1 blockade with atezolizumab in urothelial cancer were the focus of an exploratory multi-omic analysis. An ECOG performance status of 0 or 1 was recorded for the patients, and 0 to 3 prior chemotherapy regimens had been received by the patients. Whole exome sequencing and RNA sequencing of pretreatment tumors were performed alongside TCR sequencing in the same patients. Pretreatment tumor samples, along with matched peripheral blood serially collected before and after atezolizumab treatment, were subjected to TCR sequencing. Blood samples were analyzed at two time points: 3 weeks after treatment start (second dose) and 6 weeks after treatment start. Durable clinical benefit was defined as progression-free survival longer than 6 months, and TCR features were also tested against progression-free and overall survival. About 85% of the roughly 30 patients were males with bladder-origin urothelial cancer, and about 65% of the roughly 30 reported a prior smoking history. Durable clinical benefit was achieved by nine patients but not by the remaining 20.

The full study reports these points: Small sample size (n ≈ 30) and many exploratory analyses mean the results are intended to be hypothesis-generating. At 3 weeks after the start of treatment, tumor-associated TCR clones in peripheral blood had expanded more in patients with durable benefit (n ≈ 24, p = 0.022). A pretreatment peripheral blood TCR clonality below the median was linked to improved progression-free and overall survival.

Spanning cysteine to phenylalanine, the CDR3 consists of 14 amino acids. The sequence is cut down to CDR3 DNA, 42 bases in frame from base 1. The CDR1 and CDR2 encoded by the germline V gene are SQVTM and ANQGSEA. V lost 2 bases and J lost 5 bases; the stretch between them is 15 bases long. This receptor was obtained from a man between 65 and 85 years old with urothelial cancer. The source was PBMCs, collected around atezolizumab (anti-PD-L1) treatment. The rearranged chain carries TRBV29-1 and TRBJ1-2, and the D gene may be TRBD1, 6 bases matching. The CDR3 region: CSVELDGGWYGYTF. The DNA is TGCAGCGTTGAATTGGATGGGGGCTGGTATGGCTACACCTTC.